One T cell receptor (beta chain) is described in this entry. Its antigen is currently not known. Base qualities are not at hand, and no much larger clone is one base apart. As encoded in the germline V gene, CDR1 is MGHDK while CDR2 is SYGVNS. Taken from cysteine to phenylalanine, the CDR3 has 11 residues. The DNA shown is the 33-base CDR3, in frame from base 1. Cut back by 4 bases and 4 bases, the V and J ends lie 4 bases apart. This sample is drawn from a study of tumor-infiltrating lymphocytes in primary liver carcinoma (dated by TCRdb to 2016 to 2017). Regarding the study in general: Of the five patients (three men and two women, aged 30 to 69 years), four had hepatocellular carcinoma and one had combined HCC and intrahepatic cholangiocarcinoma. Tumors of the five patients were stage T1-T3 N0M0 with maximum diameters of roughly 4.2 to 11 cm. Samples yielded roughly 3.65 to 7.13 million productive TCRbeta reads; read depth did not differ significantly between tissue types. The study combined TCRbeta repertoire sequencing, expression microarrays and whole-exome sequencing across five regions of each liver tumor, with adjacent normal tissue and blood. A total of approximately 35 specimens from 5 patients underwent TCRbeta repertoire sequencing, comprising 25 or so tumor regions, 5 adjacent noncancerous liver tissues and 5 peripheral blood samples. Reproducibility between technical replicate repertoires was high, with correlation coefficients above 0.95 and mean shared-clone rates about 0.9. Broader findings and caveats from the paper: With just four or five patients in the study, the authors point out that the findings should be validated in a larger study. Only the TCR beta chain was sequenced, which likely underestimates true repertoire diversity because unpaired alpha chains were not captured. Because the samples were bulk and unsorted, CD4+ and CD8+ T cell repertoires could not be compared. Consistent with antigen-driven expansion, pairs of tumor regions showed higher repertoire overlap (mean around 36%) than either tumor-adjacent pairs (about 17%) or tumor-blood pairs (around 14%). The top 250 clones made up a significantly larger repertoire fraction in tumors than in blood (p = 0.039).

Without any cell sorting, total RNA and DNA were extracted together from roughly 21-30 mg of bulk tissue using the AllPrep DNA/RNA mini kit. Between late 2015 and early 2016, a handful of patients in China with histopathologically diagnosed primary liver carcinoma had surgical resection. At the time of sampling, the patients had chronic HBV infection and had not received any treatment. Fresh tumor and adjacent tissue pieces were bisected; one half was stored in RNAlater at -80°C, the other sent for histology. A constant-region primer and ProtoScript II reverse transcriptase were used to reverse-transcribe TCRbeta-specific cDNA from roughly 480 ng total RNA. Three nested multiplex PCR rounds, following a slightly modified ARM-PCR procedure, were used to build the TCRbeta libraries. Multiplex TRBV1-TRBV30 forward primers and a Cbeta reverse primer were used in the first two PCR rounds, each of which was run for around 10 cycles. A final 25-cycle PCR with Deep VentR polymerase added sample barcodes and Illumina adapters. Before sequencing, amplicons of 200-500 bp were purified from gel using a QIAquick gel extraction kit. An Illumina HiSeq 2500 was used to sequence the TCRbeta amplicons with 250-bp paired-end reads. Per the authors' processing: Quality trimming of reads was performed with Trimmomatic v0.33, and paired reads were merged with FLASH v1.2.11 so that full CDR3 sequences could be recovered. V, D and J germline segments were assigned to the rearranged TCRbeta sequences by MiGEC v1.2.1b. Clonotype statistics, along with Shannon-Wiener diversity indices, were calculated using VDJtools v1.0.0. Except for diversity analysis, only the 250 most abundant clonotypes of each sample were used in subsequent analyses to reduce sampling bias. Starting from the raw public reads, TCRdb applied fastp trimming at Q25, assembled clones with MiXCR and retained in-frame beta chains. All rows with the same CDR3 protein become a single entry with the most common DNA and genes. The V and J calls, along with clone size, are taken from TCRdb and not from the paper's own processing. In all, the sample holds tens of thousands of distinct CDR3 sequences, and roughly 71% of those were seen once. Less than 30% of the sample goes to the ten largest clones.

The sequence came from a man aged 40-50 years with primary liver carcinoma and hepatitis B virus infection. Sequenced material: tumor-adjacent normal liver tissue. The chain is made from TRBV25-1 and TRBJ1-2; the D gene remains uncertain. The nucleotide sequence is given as TGTGCCAGCAGTGGGGCCTATGGCTACACCTTC. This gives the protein CASSGAYGYTF.